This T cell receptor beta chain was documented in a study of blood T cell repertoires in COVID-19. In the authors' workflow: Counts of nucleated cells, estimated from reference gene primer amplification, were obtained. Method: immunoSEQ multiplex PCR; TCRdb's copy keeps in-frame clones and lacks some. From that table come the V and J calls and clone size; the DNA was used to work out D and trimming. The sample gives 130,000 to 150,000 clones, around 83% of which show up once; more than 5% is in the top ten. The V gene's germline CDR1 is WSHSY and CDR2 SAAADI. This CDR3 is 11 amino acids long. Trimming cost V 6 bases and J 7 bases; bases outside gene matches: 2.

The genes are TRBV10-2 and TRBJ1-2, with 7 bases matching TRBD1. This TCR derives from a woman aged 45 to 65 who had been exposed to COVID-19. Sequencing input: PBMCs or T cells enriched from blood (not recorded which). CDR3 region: CASSDRVGYTF. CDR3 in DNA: TGCGCCAGCAGCGACAGGGTTGGCTACACCTTC.